The rows below give T cell receptor beta chains drawn from one sample of a study of blood T cell repertoires in COVID-19. Generated by immunoSEQ multiplex PCR, the TCRdb table keeps only in-frame clones and is missing some. This sample has hundreds of thousands of clones, with around 80% found just once. Sequencing used PBMCs or T cells enriched from blood (not recorded which). The source is a man aged 40-49 years who had been exposed to COVID-19. The CDR3 runs from the conserved cysteine through the conserved F or W. Fields, in order: D gene, J gene, V gene, clone size, CDR3 protein, CDR3 DNA. The D gene is left open where the match is weak. Clone size is stated in some rows and not others, as once, few, many or a class when expanded.

>TRBD2|TRBJ2-4|TRBV30|-
CAWIPGGPGIQYF
TGTGCCTGGATCCCGGGAGGCCCAGGCATTCAGTACTTC
>TRBD1|TRBJ1-6|TRBV28|-
CASRKRQGLPLHF
TGTGCCAGCAGAAAAAGACAGGGGTTACCCCTCCACTTT
>-|TRBJ1-5|TRBV27|-
CASSSYSGKPQHF
TGTGCCAGCAGTTCATATTCGGGAAAGCCCCAGCATTTT
>TRBD2|TRBJ2-3|TRBV6-5|few
CASSFSIAGVGDTQYF
TGTGCCAGCAGTTTTTCTATAGCGGGAGTGGGGGATACGCAGTATTTT
>-|TRBJ2-2|TRBV5-1|-
CASSLAPGTGELFF
TGCGCCAGCAGCTTGGCCCCAGGTACCGGGGAGCTGTTTTTT
>TRBD2|TRBJ2-1|TRBV5-6|few
CASSLFSSGVYNEQFF
TGTGCCAGCAGCTTGTTTTCTAGCGGGGTCTACAATGAGCAGTTCTTC
>TRBD2|TRBJ2-7|TRBV4-1|once
CASSQAGGRAVYEQYF
TGCGCCAGCAGCCAAGCGGGCGGGAGGGCCGTCTACGAGCAGTACTTC
>-|TRBJ1-5|TRBV19|-
CASSRGVNQPQHF
TGTGCCAGTAGTAGGGGGGTCAATCAGCCCCAGCATTTT
>-|TRBJ1-5|TRBV29-1|-
CSVKGTGNQPQHF
TGCAGCGTTAAGGGAACAGGGAATCAGCCCCAGCATTTT
>TRBD1|TRBJ2-4|TRBV5-1|-
CASSQDRGKNIQYF
TGCGCCAGCAGCCAGGACAGGGGAAAAAACATTCAGTACTTC
>-|TRBJ2-7|TRBV14|-
CASSQVGGPWGEQYF
TGTGCCAGCAGCCAAGTCGGGGGGCCCTGGGGAGAGCAGTACTTC
>TRBD1|TRBJ2-7|TRBV7-9|-
CASSPGYDRVGQYF
TGTGCCAGCAGCCCCGGATACGACAGGGTCGGGCAGTACTTC
>-|TRBJ1-2|TRBV30|few
CAWTTENHGYTF
TGTGCCTGGACCACGGAGAACCATGGCTACACCTTC
>-|TRBJ2-4|TRBV5-1|once
CASSLVGSNIQYF
TGCGCCAGCAGCTTGGTTGGCTCAAACATTCAGTACTTC
>TRBD1|TRBJ2-5|TRBV2|-
CASSIGQGKETQYF
TGTGCCAGCAGCATAGGACAGGGAAAAGAGACCCAGTACTTC
>-|TRBJ2-7|TRBV6-2/TRBV6-3|few
CASSYANYEQYF
TGTGCCAGCAGTTACGCGAACTACGAGCAGTACTTC
>-|TRBJ1-1|TRBV7-9|-
CASSPQAPGLNTEAFF
TGTGCCAGCAGCCCGCAGGCGCCAGGATTGAACACTGAAGCTTTCTTT
>TRBD1|TRBJ2-7|TRBV5-8|-
CASSYMGQAFYEQYF
TGTGCCAGCAGCTACATGGGACAGGCTTTCTACGAGCAGTACTTC
>TRBD2|TRBJ2-1|TRBV18|-
CASSPPLGLAEPNEQFF
TGTGCCAGCTCACCACCGTTAGGTCTAGCGGAACCCAATGAGCAGTTCTTC
>-|TRBJ1-3|TRBV6-5|-
CASSLQGKGVIYF
TGTGCCAGCAGTCTTCAGGGAAAGGGCGTCATATATTTT
>TRBD1|TRBJ1-2|TRBV18|-
CASSPTGASNYGYTF
TGTGCCAGCTCACCGACAGGGGCTAGTAACTATGGCTACACCTTC
>-|TRBJ1-5|TRBV29-1|-
CSVGAGLGQPQHF
TGCAGCGTTGGGGCAGGACTGGGGCAGCCCCAGCATTTT